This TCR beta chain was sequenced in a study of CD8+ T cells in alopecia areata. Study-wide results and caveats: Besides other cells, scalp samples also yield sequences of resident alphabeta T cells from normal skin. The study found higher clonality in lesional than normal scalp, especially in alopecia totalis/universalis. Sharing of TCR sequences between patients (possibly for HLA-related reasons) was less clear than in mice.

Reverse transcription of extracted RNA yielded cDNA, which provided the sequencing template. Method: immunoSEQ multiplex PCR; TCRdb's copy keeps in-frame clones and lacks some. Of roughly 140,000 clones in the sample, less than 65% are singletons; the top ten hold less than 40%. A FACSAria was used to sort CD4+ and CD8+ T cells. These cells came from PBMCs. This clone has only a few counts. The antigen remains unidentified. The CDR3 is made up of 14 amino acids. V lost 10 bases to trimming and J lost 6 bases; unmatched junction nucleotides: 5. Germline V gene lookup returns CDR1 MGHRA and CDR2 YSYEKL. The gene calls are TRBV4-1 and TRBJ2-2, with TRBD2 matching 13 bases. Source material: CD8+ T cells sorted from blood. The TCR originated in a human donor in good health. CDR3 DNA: TGCGCCACGGGACTAGCGGGAATGGCCGGGGAGCTGTTTTTT. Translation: CATGLAGMAGELFF.